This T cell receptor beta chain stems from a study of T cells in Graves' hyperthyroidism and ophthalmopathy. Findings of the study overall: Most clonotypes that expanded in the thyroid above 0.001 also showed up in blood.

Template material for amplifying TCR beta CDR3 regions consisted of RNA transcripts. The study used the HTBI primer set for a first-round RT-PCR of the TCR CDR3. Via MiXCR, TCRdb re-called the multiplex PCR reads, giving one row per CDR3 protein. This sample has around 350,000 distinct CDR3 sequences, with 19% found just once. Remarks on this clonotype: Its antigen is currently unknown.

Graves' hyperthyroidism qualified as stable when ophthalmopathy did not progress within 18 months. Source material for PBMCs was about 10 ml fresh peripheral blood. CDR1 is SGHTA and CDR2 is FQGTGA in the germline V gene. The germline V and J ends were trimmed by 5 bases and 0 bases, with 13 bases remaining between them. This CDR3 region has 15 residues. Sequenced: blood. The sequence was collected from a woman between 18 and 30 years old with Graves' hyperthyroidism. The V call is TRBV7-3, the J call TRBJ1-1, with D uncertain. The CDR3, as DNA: TGTGCCAGCAGCCGCTCCGGGAGCATGAACACTGAAGCTTTCTTT. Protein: CASSRSGSMNTEAFF.